This TCR beta chain was captured in a study of blood T cell repertoires in COVID-19. The data were produced by immunoSEQ multiplex PCR, yet TCRdb's version contains in-frame clones alone and is incomplete. The sample shows 120,000 to 150,000 clones, around 81% of them seen only once. This CDR3 is built from 14 residues. V trimming: 4 bases; J trimming: 3 bases; junction bases outside the gene matches: 2. Germline V CDR1 and CDR2: MGHRA, YSYEKL. Sequences were obtained from peripheral blood. V gene TRBV4-1 combines with J gene TRBJ2-3; 9 bases map to TRBD2. The source of this sequence is a man aged 55 to 70 with active or convalescent COVID-19. CDR3 sequence reads: CASSLGLATDTQYF. The DNA of the CDR3 is TGCGCCAGCAGCCTTGGACTAGCGACAGATACGCAGTATTTT.